These 10 T cell receptor beta chains came from one sample sequenced in a study of T cell repertoires in cytomegalovirus infection. Each CDR3 protein is one row after TCRdb ran MiXCR on the reads. The data contain under 300,000 distinct CDR3 sequences, around an eighth of them singletons. The specimen was PBMCs. Receptors originate from a human donor in good health (CMV status not recorded). Some clones in this sample may be carry-over from other donors' samples.

The CDR3, as DNA: TGTGCCAGCAGCTTTGGGGTTGGCACTGAAGCTTTCTTT. Translation gives CASSFGVGTEAFF. The chain joins TRBV3-1 to TRBJ1-1; D is uncertain. This CDR3 contains 13 residues. V gave up 5 bases and J gave up 4 bases, with 11 bases separating them. Germline lookup yields CDR1 LGHDT and CDR2 YNNKEL (reference sequence).

The rearrangement joins TRBV10-3 to TRBJ2-1; 10 bases line up with TRBD2. Germline V gene data show CDR1 as ENHRY and CDR2 as SYGVKD. The CDR3 contains 13 residues. The V gene end was trimmed by 11 bases and the J gene end by 9 bases; junction bases not matched to a gene: 10. CDR3 in DNA: TGTGCCCTAAGGGAGCGGGAGGGAGGTGAGCAGTTCTTC. Its translation: CALREREGGEQFF.

There are many counts of this clonotype. This chain uses TRBV19 with TRBJ1-5, with D perhaps matching TRBD1 (6 bases). Germline V gene sequence: CDR1 LNHDA, CDR2 SQIVND (reference sequence). The V end was cut by 10 bases, the J end by 3 bases, with 19 bases between. The CDR3 spans 15 residues. The CDR3: CATDRGGGLNQPQHF. As DNA, the CDR3 is TGTGCCACCGATAGGGGGGGGGGCCTCAATCAGCCCCAGCATTTT.

This clonotype has ten or more counts. V and J are TRBV6-1 and TRBJ2-2, with 7 bases that match TRBD2. Trimming took 6 bases from V and 9 from J; bases not matched to a gene: 13. This CDR3 has 15 residues. CDR1 MNHNS and CDR2 SASEGT come from the germline V gene. Here the CDR3 reads CASRQRDGLQRELFF. DNA of the CDR3: TGTGCCAGCAGACAGCGGGACGGACTACAGCGGGAGCTGTTTTTT.

This clonotype was detected many times. V and J are TRBV28 and TRBJ2-2; a weak D match, TRBD1 (5 bases). V was cut by 4 bases and J by 3 bases, with 15 bases left in between. The CDR3 has 16 residues. The germline V gene encodes CDR1 MDHEN and CDR2 SYDVKM. CDR3: CASSSQGASDTGELFF. The CDR3 DNA sequence: TGTGCCAGCAGTTCGCAGGGTGCCTCGGACACCGGGGAGCTGTTTTTT.

This clonotype was recorded many times. J is TRBJ2-2 and V is TRBV7-2; D perhaps matches TRBD2 (6 bases). Trimming left V 0 bases short and J 2 bases short, with 13 bases between. Germline V lookup: CDR1 SGHTA, CDR2 FQGNSA. The CDR3 extends over 17 amino acids. The CDR3 sequence: CASSLASPGVNTGELFF. The CDR3 nucleotides read TGTGCCAGCAGCTTAGCTTCTCCGGGGGTTAACACCGGGGAGCTGTTTTTT.

This clonotype was recorded many times. The V gene is TRBV19, the J gene TRBJ2-3; 9 bases fit TRBD2. The ends lost 4 bases at V and 2 bases at J; junction bases unmatched: 7. There are 16 residues in the CDR3. Germline V gives CDR1 LNHDA, CDR2 SQIVND (reference sequence). The CDR3 loop reads CASSTPSGGITDTQYF. CDR3 bases: TGTGCCAGTAGTACTCCCAGCGGGGGGATCACAGATACGCAGTATTTT.

This clonotype occurred many times. The chain couples TRBV19 to TRBJ2-5; D is uncertain. Germline CDR1 reads LNHDA; CDR2 reads SQIVND (reference sequence). V shed 3 bases and J shed 0 bases, with 11 bases lying between them. This CDR3 contains 15 residues. CDR3 sequence: CASSIEASYQETQYF. The CDR3 DNA sequence: TGTGCCAGTAGTATCGAAGCCTCGTACCAAGAGACCCAGTACTTC.

This clonotype was seen ten or more times. The DNA of the CDR3 is TGTGCCAGTAGTATTGCTGTGCAGGGACTTGGAAACACCATATATTTT. Encoded protein: CASSIAVQGLGNTIYF. The rearrangement uses TRBV19 and TRBJ1-3; tentative D call: TRBD1 (5 bases). Trimming shortened V by 3 bases and J by 3 bases, and 15 bases separated the two germline ends. From germline, CDR1 is LNHDA and CDR2 SQIVND (reference sequence). This CDR3 is 16 amino acids long.

As regards this clonotype: A much larger clone is a single base away; this may be a read error. Since the CDR3 does not end with the conserved phenylalanine or tryptophan, this likely comes from a read error. The chain combines TRBV5-5 with TRBJ1-2; possibly TRBD1 for D (5 bases). V dropped 4 bases and J dropped 0 bases, with 10 bases sitting between them. There are 14 residues in the CDR3. Germline CDR1 and CDR2: SGHKS and YYEKEE (reference sequence). The CDR3 here is CASSPQTANYGYTS. Here the CDR3 DNA reads TGTGCCAGCAGCCCCCAGACAGCTAACTATGGCTACACCTCC.